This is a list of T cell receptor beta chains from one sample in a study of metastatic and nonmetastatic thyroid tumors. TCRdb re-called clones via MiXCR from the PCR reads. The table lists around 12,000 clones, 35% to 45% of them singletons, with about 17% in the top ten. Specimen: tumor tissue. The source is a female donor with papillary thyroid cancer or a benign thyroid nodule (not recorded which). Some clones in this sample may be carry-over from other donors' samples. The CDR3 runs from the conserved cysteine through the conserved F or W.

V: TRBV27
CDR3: CASRHRTEAYNEQFF

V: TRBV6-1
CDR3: CASRFAEKLFF

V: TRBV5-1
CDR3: CASSPSLEVASYEQYF

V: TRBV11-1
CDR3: CASSFGYRVSDTQYF

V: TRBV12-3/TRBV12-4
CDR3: CASSPQGGYTDTQYF

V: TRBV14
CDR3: CASSQGQLYGYTF

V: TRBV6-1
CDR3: CASGAAGGGELFF

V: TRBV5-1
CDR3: CASTVGQGFGNYGYTF

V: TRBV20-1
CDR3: CSARTGIGLGYEQYF

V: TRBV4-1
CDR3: CASSQDVGTHEKLFF

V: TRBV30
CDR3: CAWSGLAGWETQYF

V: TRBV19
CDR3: CASAPGTIVAGYTF

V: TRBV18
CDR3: CASSPLTQANGNTIYF

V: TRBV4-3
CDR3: CASSQVSAGADTQYF

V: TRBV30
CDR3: CAWTLGLRRFF

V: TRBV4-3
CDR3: CASRDRGKNIQYF

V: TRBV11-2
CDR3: CASSFAGTAAYEQYF

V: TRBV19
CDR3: CASSMDGLAQYF

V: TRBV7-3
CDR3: CASSSWTGSNTGELFF

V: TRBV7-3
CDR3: CASSSRNSGANVLTF

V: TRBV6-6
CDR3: CASSYGTGGTEAFF

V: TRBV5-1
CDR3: CASSFTSGRGTGELFF

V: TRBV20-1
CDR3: CSARDSQGTSGIEQYF

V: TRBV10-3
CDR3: CAIAYSEDNEQFF

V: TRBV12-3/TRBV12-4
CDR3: CASRPGTDTYEQYF

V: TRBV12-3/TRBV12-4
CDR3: CASSPPSGSFETQYF